This paragraph covers one TCR beta chain sequence. Its specificity is unknown. This record belongs to a study of cytomegalovirus exposure and HLA in healthy donors. Overall study findings and caveats: An analysis done earlier found most TCR beta V segments productive about 87% or about 30% of the time. Among CMV-associated TCR beta chains, most appeared HLA-restricted in a later analysis.

The length of the CDR3 is 17 residues. Unmatched junction bases numbered 10, after V lost 6 bases and J lost 1 base. Germline CDR1 reads KGHSH; CDR2 reads LQKENI. PCR involved 60 Vbeta and 13 Jbeta primers. In the original analysis: In a later analysis, of some 80 million unique beta chains, some 10 million appeared in at least two donors. Generated by immunoSEQ multiplex PCR, the TCRdb table keeps only in-frame clones and is missing some. That table supplies the V and J calls and clone size; D and trimming were determined from the DNA. The sample consists of 250,000 to 300,000 clones, over 90% of them appearing once.

Sequenced input: PBMCs. This clonotype was obtained from a girl aged 2 to 10 in good health and CMV-seronegative. This chain links TRBV18 with TRBJ1-4; TRBD1 matches 8 bases. CDR3 sequence (DNA): TGTGCCAGCTCCCCTTCTGGACAGGGAAGAACTAATGAAAAACTGTTTTTT. Amino acids: CASSPSGQGRTNEKLFF.